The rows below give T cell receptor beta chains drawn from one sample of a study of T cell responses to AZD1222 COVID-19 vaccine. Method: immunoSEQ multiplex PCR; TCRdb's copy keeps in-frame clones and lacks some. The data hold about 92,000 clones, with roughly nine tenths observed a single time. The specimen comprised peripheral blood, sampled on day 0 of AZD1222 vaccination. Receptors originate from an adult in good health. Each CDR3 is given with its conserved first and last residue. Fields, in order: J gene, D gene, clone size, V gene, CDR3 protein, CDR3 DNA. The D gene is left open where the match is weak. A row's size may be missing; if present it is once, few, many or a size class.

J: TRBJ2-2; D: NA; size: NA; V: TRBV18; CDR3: CASSRDKDTGELFF; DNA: TGTGCCAGCTCACGCGACAAGGACACCGGGGAGCTGTTTTTT
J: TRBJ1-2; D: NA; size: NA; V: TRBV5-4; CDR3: CASSAPGTLTFYGYTF; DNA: TGTGCCAGCAGTGCCCCGGGAACTCTGACCTTTTATGGCTACACCTTC
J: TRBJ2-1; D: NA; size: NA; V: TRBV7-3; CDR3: CASSLGGGNEQFF; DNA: TGTGCCAGCAGCTTAGGTGGCGGGAATGAGCAGTTCTTC
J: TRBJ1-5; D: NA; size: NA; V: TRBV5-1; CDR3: CASRPNREDQPQHF; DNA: TGCGCCAGCAGACCTAACAGGGAAGATCAGCCCCAGCATTTT
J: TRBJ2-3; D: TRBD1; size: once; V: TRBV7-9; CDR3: CASSPRDRDTDTQYF; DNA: TGTGCCAGCAGCCCCCGAGACAGGGATACAGATACGCAGTATTTT
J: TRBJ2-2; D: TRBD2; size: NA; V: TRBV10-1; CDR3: CASRARTSGNTGELFF; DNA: TGCGCCAGCAGAGCTCGGACTAGCGGGAACACCGGGGAGCTGTTTTTT
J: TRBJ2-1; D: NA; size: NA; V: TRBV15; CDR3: CATSRTGVSYNEQFF; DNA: TGTGCCACCAGCAGAACCGGGGTCTCCTACAATGAGCAGTTCTTC
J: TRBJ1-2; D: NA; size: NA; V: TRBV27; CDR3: CASGIQITSWRGYTF; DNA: TGTGCCAGCGGAATCCAGATAACTTCTTGGCGGGGCTACACCTTC
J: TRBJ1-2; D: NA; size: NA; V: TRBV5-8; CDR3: CASRQTGDTYGYTF; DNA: TGTGCCAGCAGACAGACAGGAGATACCTATGGCTACACCTTC
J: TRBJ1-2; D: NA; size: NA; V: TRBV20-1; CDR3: CSASISFGYTF; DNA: TGCAGTGCTAGTATCTCTTTCGGCTACACCTTC
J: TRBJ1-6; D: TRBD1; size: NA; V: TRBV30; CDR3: CAWSEDRVGNSPLHF; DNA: TGTGCCTGGAGTGAAGACAGGGTGGGTAATTCACCCCTCCACTTT
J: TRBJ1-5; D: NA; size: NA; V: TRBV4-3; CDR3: CASSQDDSQPQHF; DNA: TGCGCCAGCAGCCAGGATGACAGTCAGCCCCAGCATTTT
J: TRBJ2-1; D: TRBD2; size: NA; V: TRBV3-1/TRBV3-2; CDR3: CASSPRTSGGTEQFF; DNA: TGTGCCAGCAGCCCCCGGACTAGCGGGGGAACCGAGCAGTTCTTC
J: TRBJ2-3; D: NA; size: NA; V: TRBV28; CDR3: CASGGTSSTDTQYF; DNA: TGTGCCAGCGGAGGGACGTCGAGCACAGATACGCAGTATTTT
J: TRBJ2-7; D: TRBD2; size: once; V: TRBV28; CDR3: CASSSPTSGRSGEQYF; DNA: TGTGCCAGCAGTTCGCCCACTAGCGGGAGGTCTGGAGAGCAGTACTTC
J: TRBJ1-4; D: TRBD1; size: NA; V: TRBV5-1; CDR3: CASSQQGAEEKLFF; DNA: TGCGCCAGCAGTCAACAGGGGGCGGAAGAAAAACTGTTTTTT
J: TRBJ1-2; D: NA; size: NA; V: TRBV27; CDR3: CASSLGVGYGYTF; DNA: TGTGCCAGCAGTTTGGGGGTGGGATATGGCTACACCTTC
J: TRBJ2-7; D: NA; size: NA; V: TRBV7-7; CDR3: CASSPGTLERQYF; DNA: TGTGCTAGCAGCCCCGGGACCCTCGAGAGGCAGTACTTC
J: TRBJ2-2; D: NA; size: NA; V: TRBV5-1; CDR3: CASSPPRQSNTGELFF; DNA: TGCGCCAGCAGCCCCCCACGGCAGTCCAACACCGGGGAGCTGTTTTTT
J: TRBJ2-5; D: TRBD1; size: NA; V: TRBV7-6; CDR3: CASSIWTGGSETQYF; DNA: TGTGCCAGCAGCATATGGACAGGGGGTTCAGAGACCCAGTACTTC
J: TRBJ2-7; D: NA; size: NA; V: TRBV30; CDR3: CAWSINYEQYF; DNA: TGTGCCTGGAGCATAAACTACGAGCAGTACTTC
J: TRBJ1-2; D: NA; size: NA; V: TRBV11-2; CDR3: CASSPINSQLYGYTF; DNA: TGTGCCAGCAGCCCGATCAATAGCCAGCTCTATGGCTACACCTTC
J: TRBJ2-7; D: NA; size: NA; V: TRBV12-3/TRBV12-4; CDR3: CASGFSYEQYF; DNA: TGTGCCAGCGGATTTTCCTACGAGCAGTACTTC